This T cell receptor beta chain emerged from a study of blood T cell repertoires in COVID-19. Methods used by the authors: Nucleated cell counts were estimated from reference gene primer amplification. The method was immunoSEQ multiplex PCR; TCRdb's version includes in-frame clones alone and lacks a portion of them. The V and J calls and the clone size are those of that table, but D and trimming were determined from the DNA. The sample comprises tens of thousands of clones, about 89% of which are singletons, and around 6.4% rests with the top ten. On this clone itself: The germline gene is not matched at one end of the junction; a read error may be the cause.

Sequenced sample: peripheral blood. The receptor comes from a man between 65 and 80 years old with active COVID-19.

CDR3 in amino acids: CASSSNRGLHGNF. For the CDR3, the DNA is TGTGCCAGCAGTTCCAACCGTGGCCTCCATGGTAACTTC. This chain connects TRBV6-6 to TRBJ1-2; D is uncertain. Germline CDR1 and CDR2: MNHNY and SVGAGI (reference sequence). This CDR3 contains 13 residues.